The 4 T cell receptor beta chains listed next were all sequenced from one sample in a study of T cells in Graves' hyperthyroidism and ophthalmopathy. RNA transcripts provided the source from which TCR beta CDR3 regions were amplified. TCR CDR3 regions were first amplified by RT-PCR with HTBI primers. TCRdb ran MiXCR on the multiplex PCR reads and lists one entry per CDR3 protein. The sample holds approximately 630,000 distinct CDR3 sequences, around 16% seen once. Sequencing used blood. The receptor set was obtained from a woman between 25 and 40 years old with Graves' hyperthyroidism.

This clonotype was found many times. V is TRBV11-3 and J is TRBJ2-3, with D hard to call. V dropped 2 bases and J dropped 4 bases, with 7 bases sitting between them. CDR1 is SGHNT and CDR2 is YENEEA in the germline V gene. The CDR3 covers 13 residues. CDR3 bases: TGTGCCAGCAGCTTACGAGTGTCAGATACGCAGTATTTT. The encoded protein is CASSLRVSDTQYF.

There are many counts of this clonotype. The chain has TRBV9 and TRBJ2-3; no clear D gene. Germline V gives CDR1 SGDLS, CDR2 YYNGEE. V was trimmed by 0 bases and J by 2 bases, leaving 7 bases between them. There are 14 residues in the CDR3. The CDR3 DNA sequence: TGTGCCAGCAGCGTAGAAACAGACACAGATACGCAGTATTTT. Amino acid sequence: CASSVETDTDTQYF.

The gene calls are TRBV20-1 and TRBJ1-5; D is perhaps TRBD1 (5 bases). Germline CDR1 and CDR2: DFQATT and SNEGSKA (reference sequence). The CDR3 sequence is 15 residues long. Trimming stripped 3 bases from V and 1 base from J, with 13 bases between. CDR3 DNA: TGCAGTGCTAGGGGACCGAGCTCAAGCAATCAGCCCCAGCATTTT. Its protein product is CSARGPSSSNQPQHF.

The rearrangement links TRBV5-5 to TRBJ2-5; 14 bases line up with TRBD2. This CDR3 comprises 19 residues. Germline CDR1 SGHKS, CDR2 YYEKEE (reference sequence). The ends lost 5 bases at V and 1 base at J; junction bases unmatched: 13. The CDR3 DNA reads TGTGCCAGCAGTTTCCCCGGGACTAGCGGGGGTCCACCCCAAGAGACCCAGTACTTC. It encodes CASSFPGTSGGPPQETQYF.